This TCR beta chain was sequenced during a study of blood T cell repertoires in COVID-19. Overall study: Italy, Spain and the United States were the sources of the convalescent and acute COVID-19 samples. Nucleic acid was either cDNA or gDNA, and it came from T cells, B-cell-depleted T cells, or PBMCs.

This clone came up once. As originally analysed: Amplification with reference gene primers provided the estimates of nucleated cell counts. Measured with immunoSEQ multiplex PCR; TCRdb has only the in-frame clones, and not every one. That table supplies the V and J calls and clone size; D and trimming were determined from the DNA. Altogether more than 70,000 clones are present, more than 80% being singletons, with the ten largest covering approximately 10%. CDR1 is LGHDT and CDR2 is YNNKEL in the germline V gene (reference sequence). The CDR3 totals 14 residues. V was cut by 8 bases and J by 3 bases, with 17 bases left in between.

The genes are TRBV3-1 (or the pseudogene TRBV3-2) and TRBJ2-7, with D tentatively TRBD2 (6 bases). The receptor was derived from a woman in her seventies with acute or convalescent COVID-19. The material sequenced was peripheral blood. CDR3 region: CASAAAGLFYEQYF. The CDR3 nucleotides read TGTGCCAGCGCGGCAGCGGGTTTGTTCTACGAGCAGTACTTC.